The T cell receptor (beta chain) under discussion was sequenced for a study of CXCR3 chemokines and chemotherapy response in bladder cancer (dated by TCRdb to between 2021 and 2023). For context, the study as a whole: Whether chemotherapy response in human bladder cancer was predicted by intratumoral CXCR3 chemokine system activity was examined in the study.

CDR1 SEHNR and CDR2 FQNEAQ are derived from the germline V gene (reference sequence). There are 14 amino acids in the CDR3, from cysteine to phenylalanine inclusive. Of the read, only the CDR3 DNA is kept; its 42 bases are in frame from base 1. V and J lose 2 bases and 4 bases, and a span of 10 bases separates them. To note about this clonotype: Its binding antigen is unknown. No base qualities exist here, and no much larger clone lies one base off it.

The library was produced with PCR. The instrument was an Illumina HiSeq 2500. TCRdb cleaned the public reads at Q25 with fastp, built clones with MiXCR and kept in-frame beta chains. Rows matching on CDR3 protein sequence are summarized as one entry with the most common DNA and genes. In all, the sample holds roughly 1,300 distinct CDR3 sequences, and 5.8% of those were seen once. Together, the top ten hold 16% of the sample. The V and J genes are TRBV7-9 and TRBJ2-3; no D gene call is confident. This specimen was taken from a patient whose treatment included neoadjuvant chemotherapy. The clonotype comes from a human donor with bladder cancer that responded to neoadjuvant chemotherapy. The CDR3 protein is CASSLKLWADTQYF. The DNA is TGTGCCAGCAGCTTAAAGTTGTGGGCAGATACGCAGTATTTT.